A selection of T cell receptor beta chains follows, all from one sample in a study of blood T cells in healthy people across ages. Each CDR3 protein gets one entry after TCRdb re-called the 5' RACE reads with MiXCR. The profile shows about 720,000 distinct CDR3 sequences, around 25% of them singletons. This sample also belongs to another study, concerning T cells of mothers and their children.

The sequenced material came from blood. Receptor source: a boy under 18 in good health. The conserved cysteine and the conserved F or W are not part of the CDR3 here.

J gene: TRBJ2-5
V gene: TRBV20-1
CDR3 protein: SARGGSGGLEQETQY

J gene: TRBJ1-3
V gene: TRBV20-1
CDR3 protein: SAPPPGGEGNTIY

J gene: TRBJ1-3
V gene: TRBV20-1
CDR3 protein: SARVQGAGGNTIY

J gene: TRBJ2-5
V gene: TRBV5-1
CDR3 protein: ASSFRETQETQY

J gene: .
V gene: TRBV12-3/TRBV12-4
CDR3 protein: ASSRDPYEQY

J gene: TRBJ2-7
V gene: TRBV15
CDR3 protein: ATSRDSSYEQY

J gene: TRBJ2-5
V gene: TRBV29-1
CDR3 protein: SVDGAGVETQY

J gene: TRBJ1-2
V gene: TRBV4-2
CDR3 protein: ASSQDLEFTNYGYT

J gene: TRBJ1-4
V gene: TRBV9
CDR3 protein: ASSTLGGEKLF

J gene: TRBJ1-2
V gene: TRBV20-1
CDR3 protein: SALGGIYGYT

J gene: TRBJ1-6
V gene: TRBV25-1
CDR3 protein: ASSADRWDSPLH

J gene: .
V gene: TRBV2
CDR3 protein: ASSEALLALEQF

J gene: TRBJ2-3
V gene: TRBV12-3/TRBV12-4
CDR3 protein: ASSLWGAQDTQY

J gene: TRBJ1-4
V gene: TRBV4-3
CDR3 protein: ASSRTVREGLEEKLF

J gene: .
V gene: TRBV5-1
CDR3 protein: ASSPTTGDEQF

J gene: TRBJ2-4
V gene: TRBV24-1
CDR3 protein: ATSDVRQGRNIQY

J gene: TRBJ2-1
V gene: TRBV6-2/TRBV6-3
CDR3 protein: ASSYLRGKEQF

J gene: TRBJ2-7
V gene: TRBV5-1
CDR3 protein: ASSLAPSGRAFSYEQY

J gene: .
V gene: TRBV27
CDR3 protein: ASSLFSGDYEQY

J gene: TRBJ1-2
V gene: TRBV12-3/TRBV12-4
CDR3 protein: ASRNTAGQGIYGYT

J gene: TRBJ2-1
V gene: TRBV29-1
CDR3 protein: SVEDNKRGGFEQF

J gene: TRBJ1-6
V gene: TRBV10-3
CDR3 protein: AISEIDGSPLH

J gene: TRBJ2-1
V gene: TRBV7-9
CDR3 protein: ASSVRDRNNEQF

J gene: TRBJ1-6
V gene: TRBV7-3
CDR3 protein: ASSSQSSGSPLH

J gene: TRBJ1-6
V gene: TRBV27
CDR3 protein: ASRTQGYNSPLH

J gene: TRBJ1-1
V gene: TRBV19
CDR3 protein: ASSTGTGTEAF

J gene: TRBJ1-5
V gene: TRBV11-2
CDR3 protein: ASSRTADQPQH

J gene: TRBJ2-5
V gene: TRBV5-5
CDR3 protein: ASSLSQGQETQY

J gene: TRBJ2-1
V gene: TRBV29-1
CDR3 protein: SADRGAGGLDEQF

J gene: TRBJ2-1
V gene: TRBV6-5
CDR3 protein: ASSYTRNNEQF